The TCR beta chain under discussion was sequenced for a study of CXCR3-negative and CXCR3-positive naive CD8 T cells. Broader study findings: Memory CD8+ cells showed much lower diversity, while both naive subsets were comparably high. TRB CDR3 properties were used to infer TCR strength, and surface CD5 was comparable between naive subsets. The TRBV-TRBJ usage of naive CXCR3-negative and CXCR3-positive cells was similar, but that of memory cells differed. Naive CXCR3-positive cells had TRB CDR3s more hydrophobic than those of CXCR3-negative naive cells.

Germline CDR1 reads DFQATT; CDR2 reads SNEGSKA (reference sequence). The CDR3 spans 16 residues. Via 5' RACE with UMI labels, TRB cDNA libraries were prepared. From its re-call of the 5' RACE reads, TCRdb lists each CDR3 protein once, without DNA. Its listing shows about 42,000 distinct CDR3 sequences. A remark on this clonotype: Antigen specificity is unknown.

V and J are TRBV20-1 and TRBJ2-3; TCRdb designates TRBD2, a call that cannot be tested without DNA. The sequencing sample was made of naive CXCR3- CD8+ T cells from blood. Subset meaning: CD45RO-CCR7+CD27+CD95- naive CD8+ T cells lacking CXCR3 (TNR3-). This receptor was identified in a human donor in good health. Some clones in this sample may be carry-over from other donors' samples. The CDR3 region is CSARMLAGGRTDTQYF.